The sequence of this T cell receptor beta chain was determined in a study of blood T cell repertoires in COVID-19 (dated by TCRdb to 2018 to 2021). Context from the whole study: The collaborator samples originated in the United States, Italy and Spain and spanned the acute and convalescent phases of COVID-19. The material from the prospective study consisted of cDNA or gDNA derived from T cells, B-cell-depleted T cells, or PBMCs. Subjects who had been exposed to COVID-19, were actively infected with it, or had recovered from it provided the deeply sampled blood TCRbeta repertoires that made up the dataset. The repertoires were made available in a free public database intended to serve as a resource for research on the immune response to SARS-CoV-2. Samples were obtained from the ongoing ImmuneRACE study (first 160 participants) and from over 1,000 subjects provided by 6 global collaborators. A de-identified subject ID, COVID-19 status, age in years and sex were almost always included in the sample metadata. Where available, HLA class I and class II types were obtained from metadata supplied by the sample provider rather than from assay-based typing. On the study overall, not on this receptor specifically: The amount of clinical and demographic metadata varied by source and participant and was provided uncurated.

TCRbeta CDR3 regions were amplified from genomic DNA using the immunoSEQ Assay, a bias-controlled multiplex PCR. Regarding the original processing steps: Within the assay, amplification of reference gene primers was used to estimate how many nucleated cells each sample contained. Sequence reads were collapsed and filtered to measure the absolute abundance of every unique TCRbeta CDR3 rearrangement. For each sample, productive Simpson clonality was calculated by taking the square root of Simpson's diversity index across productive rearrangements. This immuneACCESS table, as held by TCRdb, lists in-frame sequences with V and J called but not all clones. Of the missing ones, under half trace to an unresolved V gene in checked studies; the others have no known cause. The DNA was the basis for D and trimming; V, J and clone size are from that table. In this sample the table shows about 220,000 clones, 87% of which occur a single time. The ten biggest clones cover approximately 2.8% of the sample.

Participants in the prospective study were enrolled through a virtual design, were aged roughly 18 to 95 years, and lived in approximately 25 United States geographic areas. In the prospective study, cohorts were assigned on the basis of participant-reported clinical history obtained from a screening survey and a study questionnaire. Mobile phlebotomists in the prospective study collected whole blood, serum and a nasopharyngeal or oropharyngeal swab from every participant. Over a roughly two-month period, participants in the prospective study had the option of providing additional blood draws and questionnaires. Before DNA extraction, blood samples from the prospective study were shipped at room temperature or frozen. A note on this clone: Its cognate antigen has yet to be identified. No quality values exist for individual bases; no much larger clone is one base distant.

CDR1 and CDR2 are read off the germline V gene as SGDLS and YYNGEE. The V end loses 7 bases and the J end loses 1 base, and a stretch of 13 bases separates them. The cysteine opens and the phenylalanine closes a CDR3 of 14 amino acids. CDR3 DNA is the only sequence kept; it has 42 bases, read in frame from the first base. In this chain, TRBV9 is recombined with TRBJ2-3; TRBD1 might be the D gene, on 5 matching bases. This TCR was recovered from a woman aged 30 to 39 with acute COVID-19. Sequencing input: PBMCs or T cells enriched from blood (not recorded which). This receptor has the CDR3 CASGWGRGTDTQYF. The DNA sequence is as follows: TGTGCCAGCGGTTGGGGCAGAGGCACAGATACGCAGTATTTT.